This T cell receptor beta chain is drawn from a study of cytomegalovirus exposure and HLA in healthy donors. Study-wide points: Subsequent analysis revealed that first-cohort TCR clusters tended to co-occur in the 110 or so validation repertoires.

Germline V gene lookup returns CDR1 ENHRY and CDR2 SYGVKD. V shed 4 bases, J shed 1 base, and the junction held 4 bases outside the gene matches. The CDR3 has 17 amino acids. Details on this clone: The antigen is undetermined.

The table came from immunoSEQ multiplex PCR; TCRdb's copy has only in-frame clones and leaves some out. The sample holds some 140,000 clones, 86% seen once. The chain has TRBV10-3 and TRBJ2-5; TRBD2 aligns across 15 bases. This clonotype originated in a human donor in good health. Sequencing was done on a sample of PBMCs. Here the CDR3 reads CAISVGTSGGLQETQYF. The CDR3 DNA reads TGTGCCATCAGTGTGGGGACTAGCGGGGGGCTCCAAGAGACCCAGTACTTC.